This T cell receptor beta chain was profiled in a study of blood T cell repertoires in COVID-19. This clone showed up just once. The CDR3 sequence is 15 residues long. The junction had 3 bases not matched to a gene; V was cut back by 3 bases and J by 4 bases. From germline, CDR1 is SGHTA and CDR2 FQGTGA. Clones were sequenced by immunoSEQ multiplex PCR, and TCRdb holds only the in-frame ones, with some missing. The table shows around 100,000 clones, with approximately 83% occurring only once. The sample comprised peripheral blood. The sequence derives from a woman in her seventies with acute or convalescent COVID-19. The rearrangement uses TRBV7-3 and TRBJ2-3; 11 positions agree with TRBD1. CDR3 loop: CASSLGTGGSDTQYF. The CDR3 DNA reads TGTGCCAGCAGCTTGGGGACAGGGGGATCAGATACGCAGTATTTT.